Each of the 27 T cell receptor beta chains below was sequenced from the same sample in a study of cytomegalovirus exposure and HLA in healthy donors. Vbeta (60) and Jbeta (13) primers were used in the PCR. TCRdb keeps only in-frame clones here, not all; method: immunoSEQ multiplex PCR. The sample has tens of thousands of clones, under 85% seen once. The sample comprised PBMCs. Receptor source: a male donor in good health and CMV-seropositive.

This clone was counted a few times. Written as DNA, the CDR3 is TGTGCCAGCAGCCCTGGACAGGACTACGAGCAGTACTTC. Its translation is CASSPGQDYEQYF. This sequence joins TRBV5-4 and TRBJ2-7; 7 bases fit TRBD1. Germline assignment: CDR1 SGHNT and CDR2 YYREEE (reference sequence). Unmatched junction bases numbered 4, after V lost 4 bases and J lost 3 bases. The CDR3 runs 13 residues.

The chain carries TRBV10-3 and TRBJ1-6, with unresolved D. V lost 3 bases, J lost 4 bases, and 7 bases lay in between. The CDR3 runs to 14 residues. Germline assignment: CDR1 ENHRY and CDR2 SYGVKD. The DNA for the CDR3 is TGTGCCATCAGTGATCGCGGGTATAATTCACCCCTCCACTTT. Its translation is CAISDRGYNSPLHF.

The rearrangement uses TRBV19 and TRBJ2-1; D is perhaps TRBD1 (6 bases). The CDR3 length is 14 residues. Germline V gene sequence: CDR1 LNHDA, CDR2 SQIVND (reference sequence). V lost 4 bases to trimming and J lost 5 bases, with 12 bases between them. The CDR3 sequence is CASSRAGADNEQFF. CDR3 nucleotide sequence: TGTGCCAGTAGTAGGGCAGGGGCGGACAATGAGCAGTTCTTC.

This chain links TRBV10-3 with TRBJ1-1; the D gene is possibly TRBD1 (5 bases). The V gene's germline CDR1 is ENHRY and CDR2 SYGVKD. Trimming cost V 10 bases and J 0 bases, with 12 bases left between them. This CDR3 has 13 residues. As DNA, the CDR3 is TGTGCCACCAGAGGGGTGGTGAACACTGAAGCTTTCTTT. Translation: CATRGVVNTEAFF.

To note about this clone: Other DNA sequences of this sample code for an identical CDR3. This chain joins TRBV14 and TRBJ1-1; D unresolved. Trimming stripped 4 bases from V and 0 bases from J, with 9 bases between. In germline, CDR1 is SGHDN, CDR2 FVKESK. The CDR3 runs to 14 residues. The CDR3 here is CASSLMGLNTEAFF. CDR3 DNA sequence: TGTGCCAGCAGCCTAATGGGCTTGAACACTGAAGCTTTCTTT.

The J gene is TRBJ2-7, the V gene TRBV25-1; D perhaps matches TRBD2 (6 bases). V lost 6 bases to trimming and J lost 0 bases, with 12 bases between them. Germline V lookup: CDR1 MGHDK, CDR2 SYGVNS. This CDR3 spans 14 amino acids. CDR3 amino acids: CASRGGASSYEQYF. For the CDR3, the DNA is TGTGCCAGCAGGGGCGGGGCCAGCTCCTACGAGCAGTACTTC.

V and J are TRBV4-1 and TRBJ1-1, with 8 bases lining up with TRBD1. Germline lookup yields CDR1 MGHRA and CDR2 YSYEKL. V lost 5 bases to trimming and J lost 1 base; unmatched junction nucleotides: 6. This CDR3 has 15 amino acids. The CDR3 nucleotides are TGCGCCAGCAGCTCCCGACAGGGGCAGAACACTGAAGCTTTCTTT. It is translated as CASSSRQGQNTEAFF.

The chain carries TRBV27 and TRBJ2-1; 7 nucleotides match TRBD2. The CDR3 totals 15 residues. Germline loops: CDR1 MNHEY, CDR2 SMNVEV (reference sequence). After removal of 2 bases from V and 5 bases from J, the junction contained 6 bases not matched to a gene. The CDR3 spells CASSLPRAGDNEQFF. In DNA, the CDR3 is TGTGCCAGCAGTTTACCCCGGGCGGGAGACAATGAGCAGTTCTTC.

CDR3 loop: CASSTGSRDREGYTF. The DNA of the CDR3 is TGTGCCAGCAGTACGGGCTCTAGGGACAGGGAGGGCTACACCTTC. This chain uses TRBV6-6 with TRBJ1-2; TRBD1 matches at 9 bases. From germline, CDR1 is MNHNY and CDR2 SVGAGI (reference sequence). The J segment lost 8 bases and the V segment lost 5 bases, leaving 12 bases of the junction unmatched. The CDR3 has 15 amino acids.

The sample holds one count of this clone. The chain employs TRBV5-1 and TRBJ2-5; the match to TRBD1 covers 8 bases. CDR1 and CDR2 (germline): SGHRS, YFSETQ. With 5 bases clipped from V and 4 bases from J, the junction kept 10 bases outside the gene matches. The CDR3 is 15 residues long. This chain's CDR3 is CASSSQTGGSETQYF. The DNA of the CDR3 is TGCGCCAGCAGTTCCCAAACAGGGGGTTCAGAGACCCAGTACTTC.

The sample holds a few counts of this clone. Within the sample, other DNA sequences also encode this same CDR3. The V call is TRBV6-4, the J call TRBJ2-3; 11 nucleotides align to TRBD2. The CDR3 runs 15 residues. Germline V lookup: CDR1 MRHNA, CDR2 SNTAGT. Trimming took 0 bases from V and 4 from J; bases not matched to a gene: 0. CDR3 bases: TGTGCCAGCAGTGACTCTAGCGGGGGGGCAGATACGCAGTATTTT. Translation gives CASSDSSGGADTQYF.

The gene calls are TRBV7-9 and TRBJ2-5; 12 nucleotides align to TRBD2. This CDR3 comprises 15 residues. V dropped 4 bases and J dropped 5; count of bases not matched to a gene: 5. Germline values: CDR1 SEHNR, CDR2 FQNEAQ (reference sequence). CDR3: CASSSSGGAGETQYF. The CDR3, as DNA: TGTGCCAGCAGCTCTAGCGGGGGGGCAGGGGAGACCCAGTACTTC.

V is TRBV5-1 and J is TRBJ2-2; D is unclear. CDR3 length: 13 residues. Trimming stripped 2 bases from V and 3 bases from J, with 5 bases between. Germline CDR1 SGHRS, CDR2 YFSETQ. CDR3 residues: CASSFTDTGELFF. The CDR3 DNA is TGCGCCAGCAGCTTTACAGACACCGGGGAGCTGTTTTTT.

The V gene is TRBV5-1, the J gene TRBJ2-5; 10 bases are shared with TRBD1. The ends lost 0 bases at V and 5 bases at J; junction bases unmatched: 7. The germline gives CDR1 SGHRS, CDR2 YFSETQ. This CDR3 contains 16 residues. CDR3 in amino acids: CASSLAGGTGEETQYF. In DNA, the CDR3 is TGCGCCAGCAGCTTGGCCGGAGGGACAGGGGAGGAGACCCAGTACTTC.

The rearrangement joins TRBV6-5 to TRBJ1-1, with D possibly TRBD1 on 6 matching bases. The CDR3 covers 14 residues. Trimming shortened V by 6 bases and J by 4 bases, and 15 bases separated the two germline ends. Germline loops: CDR1 MNHEY, CDR2 SVGAGI. CDR3 nucleotide sequence: TGTGCCAGCAGGACAGGCGGTGAGATCACTGAAGCTTTCTTT. This sequence encodes CASRTGGEITEAFF.

CDR3 in DNA: TGTGCCTCACAGACAGGCATGGCGAGGACAGATACGCAGTATTTT. Protein: CASQTGMARTDTQYF. This sequence joins TRBV30 and TRBJ2-3, with TRBD1 as a possible D gene (6 bases). The CDR3 has 15 residues. With 7 bases removed from V and 3 bases from J, the gap between germline ends came to 20 bases. The germline gives CDR1 GTSNPN, CDR2 SVGIG (reference sequence).

The rearrangement uses TRBV7-9 and TRBJ1-1; D is uncertain. This CDR3 comprises 13 residues. V was pared by 1 base and J by 5 bases, with 8 bases between. Germline CDR1 SEHNR, CDR2 FQNEAQ (reference sequence). The CDR3 DNA reads as TGTGCCAGCAGCTTAGGTGGGGAGACTGAAGCTTTCTTT. The encoded protein is CASSLGGETEAFF.

The V call is TRBV7-9, the J call TRBJ2-7; 8 nucleotides align to TRBD1. Trimming at V came to 5 bases and at J to 2 bases, leaving 8 bases not matched to a gene. The germline CDR1 and CDR2 sequences are SEHNR and FQNEAQ (reference sequence). The CDR3 runs to 15 residues. The CDR3: CASSRDRGLTYEQYF. The DNA for the CDR3 is TGTGCCAGCAGCCGCGACAGGGGATTAACCTACGAGCAGTACTTC.

The chain carries TRBV7-2 and TRBJ1-1; 9 nucleotides line up with TRBD1. The CDR3 covers 16 residues. The J segment lost 3 bases and the V segment lost 5 bases, leaving 10 bases of the junction unmatched. Germline lookup yields CDR1 SGHTA and CDR2 FQGNSA. This CDR3 reads CASSRRDRVYDTEAFF. The CDR3 DNA reads as TGTGCCAGCAGCCGTCGGGACAGGGTTTATGACACTGAAGCTTTCTTT.

V gene TRBV5-6 combines with J gene TRBJ2-7, with no clear D. CDR1 and CDR2 from the germline V gene are SGHDT and YYEEEE. CDR3 length: 14 residues. V was trimmed by 1 base and J by 6 bases, leaving 14 bases between them. As DNA, the CDR3 is TGTGCCAGCAGCTTGTCCAGACTCCGGCTCGAGCAGTACTTC. It is translated as CASSLSRLRLEQYF.

The chain carries TRBV6-1 and TRBJ2-1, with 12 positions matching TRBD2. CDR1 and CDR2 (germline): MNHNS, SASEGT. The J segment lost 6 bases and the V segment lost 4 bases, leaving 7 bases of the junction unmatched. The CDR3 is made up of 16 amino acids. CDR3 in amino acids: CASSGPLAGGPNEQFF. Written as DNA, the CDR3 is TGTGCCAGCAGTGGGCCACTAGCGGGGGGACCCAATGAGCAGTTCTTC.

The genes are TRBV18 and TRBJ1-1; 7 nucleotides align to TRBD1. Germline CDR1 and CDR2: KGHSH and LQKENI. V was pared by 3 bases and J by 4 bases, with 5 bases of the junction left unmatched. The CDR3 is 14 amino acids. CDR3 protein: CASSPGQGGTEAFF. As DNA, the CDR3 is TGTGCCAGCTCACCGGGGCAGGGGGGCACTGAAGCTTTCTTT.

This clone turned up a few times. The gene calls are TRBV30 and TRBJ1-2; perhaps TRBD1 as D (6 bases). This CDR3 is built from 13 residues. Germline CDR1 GTSNPN, CDR2 SVGIG (reference sequence). Between the trimmed V and J ends, which lost 0 bases and 4 bases, there was a span of 9 bases. Here the CDR3 reads CAWSVDRLYGYTF. The CDR3 DNA reads as TGTGCCTGGAGTGTAGACAGGCTCTATGGCTACACCTTC. Full variable domain (rest looked up from reference TRBV30 and TRBJ1-2): SQTIHQWPATLVQPVGSPLSLECTVEGTSNPNLYWYRQAAGRGLQLLFYSVGIGQISSEVPQNLSASRPQDRQFILSSKKLLLSDSGFYLCAWSVDRLYGYTFGSGTRLTVV.

This rearrangement joins TRBV5-4 to TRBJ2-7; the D gene is possibly TRBD2 (5 bases). V lost 4 bases and J lost 5, with 16 bases in between. This CDR3 has 14 residues. Germline CDR1 is SGHNT and CDR2 is YYREEE (reference sequence). CDR3 nucleotide sequence: TGTGCCAGCAGCATAGTATTAGGGAGCAACGAGCAGTACTTC. Its translation: CASSIVLGSNEQYF.

The table lists this clone with a few counts. The chain is built from TRBV5-8 and TRBJ1-1; D unclear. V dropped 2 bases and J dropped 8 bases, with 7 bases sitting between them. The CDR3 runs 11 residues. CDR1 and CDR2 from the germline V gene are SGHTS and YDEGEE. The CDR3 DNA sequence: TGTGCCAGCAGCTTAATTACAGAAGCTTTCTTT. It translates to CASSLITEAFF. The full variable domain, completed using reference TRBV5-8 and TRBJ1-1, is EAGVTQSPTHLIKTRGQQATLRCSPISGHTSVYWYQQALGLGLQFLLWYDEGEERNRGNFPPRFSGRQFPNYSSELNVNALELEDSALYLCASSLITEAFFGQGTRLTVV.

V is TRBV7-9 and J is TRBJ1-2; D is possibly TRBD1 (5 bases). V gave up 3 bases and J gave up 8 bases, with 13 bases separating them. The CDR3 is made up of 13 amino acids. Germline V gives CDR1 SEHNR, CDR2 FQNEAQ (reference sequence). The CDR3 coding sequence is TGTGCCAGCAGCTTGTTGGGGGAGGGGGGCTACACCTTC. Translation: CASSLLGEGGYTF.

The gene calls are TRBV10-3 and TRBJ2-1, with 9 bases identical to TRBD1. This CDR3 has 14 residues. V gave up 4 bases and J gave up 6 bases; unmatched junction bases: 4. Germline CDR1 reads ENHRY; CDR2 reads SYGVKD. CDR3 nucleotide sequence: TGTGCCATCAGTGGAAAGACAGGGGGCAATGAGCAGTTCTTC. Encoded protein: CAISGKTGGNEQFF.